These 14 T cell receptor beta chains share one sample of origin, sequenced in a study of T-cell reconstitution after alpha-beta-depleted transplantation in children. Unique molecular identifiers were incorporated when the TCRbeta library was constructed. MiXCR, run by TCRdb on the PCR reads, gives a single entry per CDR3 protein. The sample includes fewer than 200,000 distinct CDR3 sequences, 6% to 7% of them seen just once. The source material was PBMCs from the stem cell graft donor, sampled from the stem cell graft. The receptors here all came from a human donor who donated a stem cell graft to a child with Wiskott-Aldrich syndrome.

This clonotype has just a few counts. This chain links TRBV2 with TRBJ2-3; possibly TRBD2 for D (6 bases). The CDR3 covers 16 residues. Trimming cost V 6 bases and J 4 bases, with 20 bases left between them. The germline CDR1 and CDR2 sequences are SNHLY and FYNNEI. CDR3 nucleotides: TGTGCCAGCAGGGACTGGGGTGGGGGGAGCTCAGATACGCAGTATTTT. It translates to CASRDWGGGSSDTQYF.

This clonotype was recorded at least ten times. At one end the junction does not follow the germline gene, possibly because of a read error. The chain carries TRBV20-1 and TRBJ1-4; D is perhaps TRBD1 (6 bases). The germline V gene encodes CDR1 DFQATT and CDR2 SNEGSKA (reference sequence). This CDR3 has 13 residues. The CDR3 here is CSARGGGGEKLFF. The CDR3 bases are TGCAGTGCCAGAGGGGGGGGAGGGGAAAAACTGTTTTTT.

There are many counts of this clonotype. The genes are TRBV20-1 and TRBJ2-7; 9 bases agree with TRBD1. CDR1 is DFQATT, CDR2 SNEGSKA, per germline (reference sequence). The CDR3 loop spans 13 amino acids. Trimming cost V 6 bases and J 5 bases; bases outside gene matches: 8. CDR3 DNA sequence: TGCAGTGCCCTTGGACAGGGGTCCGACGAGCAGTACTTC. Translated: CSALGQGSDEQYF.

There are many counts of this clonotype. The chain joins TRBV6-5 to TRBJ2-1; no reliable D call. The V gene lost 5 bases and the J gene lost 12 bases, with 8 bases spanning the gap. CDR3 length equals 10 residues. In germline, CDR1 is MNHEY, CDR2 SVGAGI. CDR3 coding DNA: TGTGCCAGCAGTCGATTCCCGCAGTTCTTC. The encoded protein is CASSRFPQFF.

This clonotype was counted ten times or more. V gene TRBV6-2 or TRBV6-3 combines with J gene TRBJ2-1; 10 bases match TRBD2. V trimming: 0 bases; J trimming: 8 bases; junction bases outside the gene matches: 4. CDR1 is MNHEY, CDR2 SVGEGT, per germline. The CDR3 is 15 amino acids. The CDR3 DNA follows: TGTGCCAGCAGTTACTCGCGGCTAGCGGGAGATGAGCAGTTCTTC. As protein: CASSYSRLAGDEQFF.

This clonotype was seen ten or more times. The chain carries TRBV11-2 and TRBJ2-5, with 9 bases identical to TRBD1. V gave up 5 bases and J gave up 5 bases; unmatched junction bases: 15. CDR1 is SGHAT, CDR2 FQNNGV, per germline. The CDR3 runs to 17 residues. The CDR3 spells CASSPGTGMALGETQYF. In DNA, the CDR3 is TGTGCCAGCAGCCCCGGGACAGGGATGGCTCTGGGCGAGACCCAGTACTTC. Using reference TRBV11-2 and TRBJ2-5 for the parts outside the CDR3, the full variable domain is EAGVAQSPRYKIIEKRQSVAFWCNPISGHATLYWYQQILGQGPKLLIQFQNNGVVDDSQLPKDRFSAERLKGVDSTLKIQPAKLEDSAVYLCASSPGTGMALGETQYFGPGTRLLVL.

This clonotype was found many times. The chain uses TRBV4-3 and TRBJ2-1; TRBD1 might be the D (8 bases). V gave up 3 bases and J gave up 4 bases, with 22 bases separating them. This CDR3 region has 18 residues. The germline V gene encodes CDR1 LGHNA and CDR2 YSLEER. CDR3 sequence: CASSQVTATGEGYNEQFF. In DNA form, the CDR3 reads TGCGCCAGCAGCCAGGTTACTGCGACAGGGGAGGGATACAATGAGCAGTTCTTC.

This clonotype showed up many times. The CDR3 here is CSAMDRGPSGANVLTF. For the CDR3, the DNA is TGCAGTGCAATGGACAGGGGCCCCTCTGGGGCCAACGTCCTGACTTTC. The chain is built from TRBV20-1 and TRBJ2-6; 9 nucleotides match TRBD1. Unmatched junction bases numbered 6, after V lost 6 bases and J lost 0 bases. Looked up from germline, CDR1 is DFQATT and CDR2 is SNEGSKA (reference sequence). The CDR3 contains 16 residues.

In this sample, this clonotype turned up many times. The CDR3 bases are TGTGCCAGCACCTCCCAGGGGTCCGGGGAGCTGTTTTTT. Translating gives CASTSQGSGELFF. The rearrangement links TRBV6-5 to TRBJ2-2, with D possibly matching TRBD1 (6 bases). CDR1 and CDR2 (germline): MNHEY, SVGAGI. There are 13 residues in the CDR3. V was shortened by 7 bases and J by 6 bases, with 12 bases between the two germline ends.

This clonotype was seen at least ten times. The J gene is TRBJ1-5, the V gene TRBV12-3 or TRBV12-4; D unclear. Trimming removed 1 base at V and 7 bases at J, with 14 bases between. The CDR3 is 15 amino acids. CDR3 region: CASSLDRTFGQPQHF. The CDR3 bases are TGTGCCAGCAGTTTAGACCGAACTTTTGGGCAGCCCCAGCATTTT.

This clonotype was detected many times. The J gene is TRBJ1-4, the V gene TRBV5-1; D call uncertain. Trimming stripped 4 bases from V and 0 bases from J, with 4 bases between. The CDR3 has 13 residues. Looked up from germline, CDR1 is SGHRS and CDR2 is YFSETQ. The CDR3 DNA sequence: TGCGCCAGCAGCAGTACAACTAATGAAAAACTGTTTTTT. Translation: CASSSTTNEKLFF.

This clonotype was recorded a few times. CDR3 in amino acids: CASSVDRPNTEAFF. In nucleotides, the CDR3 is TGCGCCAGCAGCGTTGACAGGCCGAACACTGAAGCTTTCTTT. This chain joins TRBV5-1 and TRBJ1-1, with D maybe TRBD1 (6 bases). Trimming removed 4 bases from V and 1 base from J, with 11 bases in between. Germline CDR1 reads SGHRS; CDR2 reads YFSETQ. The CDR3 is made up of 14 amino acids.

The table lists this clonotype with many counts. The J gene is TRBJ2-3, the V gene TRBV7-2, with D tentatively TRBD1 (5 bases). The V and J ends lost 6 bases and 0 bases respectively, with 19 bases between them. Germline-derived CDR1 and CDR2 are SGHTA and FQGNSA. This CDR3 is built from 17 residues. CDR3 sequence reads: CASRTGWGSMSTDTQYF. The CDR3 DNA reads as TGTGCCAGCAGGACGGGTTGGGGCTCAATGAGCACAGATACGCAGTATTTT.

There are many counts of this clonotype. The V and J genes are TRBV10-3 and TRBJ1-2; D unresolved. The CDR3 covers 11 residues. Trimming cost V 8 bases and J 8 bases, with 12 bases left between them. Germline V gene data show CDR1 as ENHRY and CDR2 as SYGVKD. The CDR3 here is CAIRHTTGYTF. Here the CDR3 DNA reads TGTGCCATCCGCCACACTACCGGCTACACCTTC.